Listed below are T cell receptor beta chains from one sample, sequenced in a study of spatial heterogeneity in lung cancer. In TCRdb, the 5' RACE reads were re-called with MiXCR into one record per CDR3 protein. This sample has under 100,000 distinct CDR3 sequences, with roughly 8.7% found just once. The input for sequencing was PBMCs, taken at surgery. The receptors here all came from a male donor with early-stage non-small cell lung cancer. Both conserved end residues are part of each CDR3. The D gene is left open where the match is weak. The listing skips clone size in some rows; elsewhere it reads once, few, many or a size class.

J	size	D	V	CDR3	DNA
TRBJ2-5	many	-	TRBV25-1	CASSTPGLLQETQYF	TGTGCCAGCAGTACCCCAGGACTCCTCCAAGAGACCCAGTACTTC
TRBJ2-2	many	TRBD1	TRBV6-6	CASSWGQGKTGELFF	TGTGCCAGCAGTTGGGGACAGGGTAAAACCGGGGAGCTGTTTTTT
TRBJ2-5	many	-	TRBV11-2	CASSLLRGETQYF	TGTGCCAGCAGCTTACTAAGGGGAGAGACCCAGTACTTC
TRBJ2-5	many	TRBD2	TRBV6-5	CASSGTSGAQETQYF	TGTGCCAGCAGTGGGACTAGCGGGGCCCAAGAGACCCAGTACTTC
TRBJ2-1	once	-	TRBV10-3	CAISESRLDYNEQFF	TGTGCCATCAGTGAGTCCAGACTAGACTACAATGAGCAGTTCTTC
TRBJ2-5	-	TRBD2	TRBV5-1	CASSLDSGKETQYF	TGCGCCAGCAGCTTGGATAGCGGGAAGGAGACCCAGTACTTC
TRBJ2-1	-	-	TRBV11-3	CASSAGGGYNEQFF	TGTGCCAGCAGCGCAGGGGGGGGTTACAATGAGCAGTTCTTC
TRBJ2-7	many	-	TRBV7-9	CASSLWGLQGDGYEQYF	TGTGCCAGCAGCTTATGGGGATTACAGGGTGATGGGTACGAGCAGTACTTC
TRBJ2-2	-	TRBD1	TRBV18	CASSPLRDRDTGELFF	TGTGCCAGCTCACCACTACGGGACAGGGATACCGGGGAGCTGTTTTTT
TRBJ1-1	many	TRBD1	TRBV20-1	CSARGDRGGTEAFF	TGCAGTGCTAGGGGGGACAGGGGCGGCACTGAAGCTTTCTTT
TRBJ1-5	many	-	TRBV12-3/TRBV12-4	CASSLAPKGEQHF	TGTGCCAGCAGTTTAGCCCCTAAGGGGGAACAGCATTTT
TRBJ2-1	many	-	TRBV20-1	CSASRGGDEQFF	TGCAGTGCTAGCAGGGGCGGGGATGAGCAGTTCTTC
TRBJ2-7	many	-	TRBV20-1	CSASGPSYEQYF	TGCAGTGCTTCCGGGCCATCCTACGAGCAGTACTTC
TRBJ2-2	few	TRBD2	TRBV10-2	CASKGETSARSGELFF	TGCGCCAGCAAAGGGGAGACTAGCGCTCGTTCCGGGGAGCTGTTTTTT
TRBJ2-3	-	-	TRBV20-1	CSAIGTASTDTQYF	TGCAGTGCTATTGGGACGGCTAGCACAGATACGCAGTATTTT
TRBJ2-1	few	-	TRBV7-7	CASSSGGHGNEQFF	TGTGCCAGCAGCTCCGGAGGACATGGCAATGAGCAGTTCTTC
TRBJ1-6	-	-	TRBV20-1	CSARDPSPAGVDSPLHF	TGCAGTGCTAGAGATCCTTCCCCTGCGGGCGTCGATTCACCCCTCCACTTT
TRBJ2-5	few	-	TRBV23-1	CASSLPVHSFQETQYF	TGCGCCAGCAGTCTTCCCGTCCACAGCTTCCAAGAGACCCAGTACTTC
TRBJ2-5	-	-	TRBV28	CASSFGQGRQTQYF	TGTGCCAGCAGTTTTGGGCAGGGTAGGCAGACCCAGTACTTC
TRBJ1-3	few	-	TRBV2	CASGGFSGNTIYF	TGTGCCAGCGGGGGTTTTTCTGGAAACACCATATATTTT
TRBJ2-7	-	-	TRBV10-3	CAISVIKGGTYEQYF	TGTGCCATCAGTGTAATAAAGGGAGGCACCTACGAGCAGTACTTC
TRBJ2-2	many	TRBD2	TRBV19	CASSIRASGLLGNTGELFF	TGTGCCAGTAGTATTCGGGCTAGCGGGCTTCTCGGGAACACCGGGGAGCTGTTTTTT
TRBJ1-5	many	TRBD1	TRBV12-3/TRBV12-4	CASSSRSRQGARQPQHF	TGTGCCAGCAGCTCTCGATCCCGGCAGGGGGCCCGTCAGCCCCAGCATTTT
TRBJ2-3	many	-	TRBV4-2	CASGWTSTDTQYF	TGTGCCAGCGGGTGGACTAGCACAGATACGCAGTATTTT
TRBJ2-7	-	-	TRBV11-2	CASSLEVSEQYF	TGTGCCAGCAGCTTAGAGGTATCCGAGCAGTACTTC
TRBJ1-1	-	-	TRBV6-5	CASSPTAAMTEAFF	TGTGCCAGCAGTCCGACAGCCGCGATGACTGAAGCTTTCTTT
TRBJ2-7	-	TRBD1	TRBV12-3/TRBV12-4	CASSPRQGTYEQYF	TGTGCCAGCAGTCCCAGACAGGGTACCTACGAGCAGTACTTC
TRBJ2-1	many	TRBD2	TRBV27	CASSWGLAGNEQFF	TGTGCCAGCAGTTGGGGACTAGCGGGAAATGAGCAGTTCTTC
TRBJ1-4	-	TRBD1	TRBV5-4	CASSLPPRTGEKLFF	TGTGCCAGCAGCTTACCTCCCCGGACAGGAGAAAAACTGTTTTTT
TRBJ2-1	few	-	TRBV5-1	CASSPQTEGEQFF	TGCGCCAGCAGCCCACAGACAGAGGGTGAGCAGTTCTTC
TRBJ2-7	many	TRBD1	TRBV5-1	CASSRGQGYEQYF	TGCGCCAGCAGCCGGGGACAGGGCTACGAGCAGTACTTC
TRBJ2-7	-	TRBD1	TRBV29-1	CSVQQGGYEQYF	TGCAGCGTTCAACAGGGGGGTTACGAGCAGTACTTC
TRBJ2-2	-	-	TRBV5-4	CASSGTGEVGTGELFF	TGTGCCAGCAGCGGAACAGGGGAGGTTGGCACCGGGGAGCTGTTTTTT
TRBJ2-7	-	-	TRBV5-4	CASSLAPSVYYEQYF	TGTGCCAGCAGCTTGGCGCCTAGCGTGTACTACGAGCAGTACTTC
TRBJ1-6	-	-	TRBV4-2	CASSPQGLNSPLHF	TGTGCCAGCAGCCCGCAGGGCCTTAATTCACCCCTCCACTTT
TRBJ2-5	-	TRBD1	TRBV9	CASSVGDRARQETQYF	TGTGCCAGCAGCGTAGGAGACAGGGCCCGTCAAGAGACCCAGTACTTC
TRBJ2-5	-	-	TRBV5-1	CASSLGTETQYF	TGCGCCAGCAGCCTGGGGACGGAGACCCAGTACTTC
TRBJ2-1	many	TRBD1	TRBV11-3	CASSRQGTADNEQFF	TGTGCCAGCAGCCGTCAAGGGACAGCAGACAATGAGCAGTTCTTC
TRBJ2-1	many	-	TRBV2	CASSPGTEQFF	TGTGCCAGCTCCCCGGGTACTGAGCAGTTCTTC
TRBJ2-2	few	-	TRBV27	CASSSRVGELFF	TGTGCCAGCAGTTCCAGGGTCGGGGAGCTGTTTTTT
TRBJ2-2	many	-	TRBV3-1	CASSLGLSNTGELFF	TGTGCCAGCAGCCTTGGACTCTCGAACACCGGGGAGCTGTTTTTT
TRBJ2-1	many	TRBD2	TRBV2	CAGETSSGSYNEQFF	TGTGCCGGAGAGACTAGCAGTGGCTCCTACAATGAGCAGTTCTTC
TRBJ1-2	few	-	TRBV18	CASSPTVRYGYTF	TGTGCCAGCTCACCAACGGTGCGCTATGGCTACACCTTC
TRBJ2-7	-	TRBD2	TRBV7-4	CASSLAGPYEQYF	TGTGCCAGCAGCCTAGCGGGTCCCTACGAGCAGTACTTC
TRBJ2-1	-	TRBD2	TRBV20-1	CSASGLALSRWYNEQFF	TGCAGTGCTAGCGGACTAGCTCTATCTCGATGGTACAATGAGCAGTTCTTC
TRBJ2-3	few	-	TRBV6-5	CASSLTPGQDTQYF	TGTGCCAGCAGTTTGACCCCTGGGCAAGATACGCAGTATTTT
TRBJ1-1	few	-	TRBV30	CAWSVRSHEAFF	TGTGCCTGGAGTGTACGTAGCCATGAAGCTTTCTTT
TRBJ1-1	-	-	TRBV5-1	CASSLAGQEAFF	TGCGCCAGCAGCTTGGCCGGACAGGAAGCTTTCTTT
TRBJ2-1	few	-	TRBV5-6	CASSLWDTSYNEQFF	TGTGCCAGCAGCTTGTGGGACACCTCCTACAATGAGCAGTTCTTC
TRBJ1-1	many	-	TRBV7-9	CASSLAQGTEAFF	TGTGCCAGCAGCTTAGCACAGGGCACTGAAGCTTTCTTT
TRBJ2-3	few	TRBD2	TRBV9	CASSPSGGRTTDTQYF	TGTGCCAGCAGCCCCTCGGGCGGGAGGACCACAGATACGCAGTATTTT
TRBJ2-5	once	-	TRBV5-1	CASSGSGWETQYF	TGCGCCAGCAGCGGTAGTGGTTGGGAGACCCAGTACTTC
TRBJ2-5	few	-	TRBV19	CASRSRETQYF	TGTGCCAGTAGGAGTAGGGAGACCCAGTACTTC
TRBJ2-1	many	-	TRBV2	CASSYSNEQFF	TGTGCCAGCAGTTACTCCAATGAGCAGTTCTTC
TRBJ2-1	few	TRBD2	TRBV28	CASSVTSGSGEQFF	TGTGCCAGCAGTGTCACTAGCGGGAGTGGTGAGCAGTTCTTC
TRBJ2-7	many	-	TRBV20-1	CSARDRGATSSYEQYF	TGCAGTGCTAGAGATCGGGGAGCGACCAGCTCCTACGAGCAGTACTTC
TRBJ2-4	many	TRBD2	TRBV29-1	CSVEAGGAKNIQYF	TGCAGCGTTGAAGCGGGGGGAGCCAAAAACATTCAGTACTTC
TRBJ2-5	-	TRBD2	TRBV7-3	CASSWGGGQETQYF	TGTGCCAGCAGCTGGGGCGGGGGCCAAGAGACCCAGTACTTC
TRBJ1-1	many	-	TRBV5-8	CASSPLGGRTEAFF	TGTGCCAGCAGCCCACTTGGGGGGCGAACTGAAGCTTTCTTT
TRBJ2-7	many	-	TRBV12-3/TRBV12-4	CASRPSGGAWEQYF	TGTGCCAGCAGGCCCTCGGGGGGCGCTTGGGAGCAGTACTTC